The 18 T cell receptor beta chains presented below share a single source sample, sequenced in a study of beta chain features in type 1 diabetes. Study-wide results and caveats: Type 1 diabetes patients had TCRB CDR3s that were shorter (moderately but significantly so) in all four CD4+ subsets.

Their specific antigens are unknown. Expressed TCRB transcripts were sequenced because the entire RNA isolate underwent reverse transcription. Clones were read by immunoSEQ multiplex PCR, and TCRdb kept only the in-frame ones, dropping some. This sample carries approximately 240,000 clones, 16% of them seen once, and the ten largest clones take about 0.092%. Material: naive CD4+ T cells from blood. The receptors were gathered from a young man with type 1 diabetes.

This clone appeared a few times. The chain combines TRBV10-3 with TRBJ2-1; 10 bases are shared with TRBD2. The V segment lost 6 bases and the J segment 13 bases; nucleotides outside the gene matches: 6. Per germline, CDR1 ENHRY and CDR2 SYGVKD. The CDR3 loop spans 12 amino acids. The CDR3 DNA follows: TGTGCCATCAGCTCTAGCGGGAGAGGTCAGTTCTTC. Encoded protein: CAISSSGRGQFF.

This clone has a handful of counts. The chain is built from TRBV15 and TRBJ2-7; D not certain. V lost 0 bases, J lost 3 bases, and 15 bases lay in between. Germline CDR1 is LNHNV and CDR2 is YYDKDF (reference sequence). This CDR3 region has 16 residues. This CDR3 reads CATSRDLGSTFYEQYF. Written as DNA, the CDR3 is TGTGCCACCAGCAGAGATCTAGGGTCAACCTTCTACGAGCAGTACTTC.

This clone showed up just a few times. The genes are TRBV5-6 and TRBJ2-5; the D gene is possibly TRBD2 (5 bases). The CDR3 extends over 15 amino acids. The germline V gene has CDR1 SGHDT and CDR2 YYEEEE. The germline V and J ends were trimmed by 3 bases and 4 bases, with 16 bases remaining between them. The CDR3, as DNA: TGTGCCAGCAGCTCTAGCCGTCAGTATTTAGAGACCCAGTACTTC. Residues: CASSSSRQYLETQYF.

The chain recombines TRBV25-1 with TRBJ2-1; 11 positions agree with TRBD1. The V and J ends lost 7 bases and 6 bases, in that order; junction bases with no gene match: 8. This CDR3 contains 15 residues. Per germline, CDR1 MGHDK and CDR2 SYGVNS. The CDR3 DNA sequence: TGTGCCAGCACTCACTCCGGGACAGGGGGCAATGAGCAGTTCTTC. It yields the protein CASTHSGTGGNEQFF.

This clone has only a few counts. The same CDR3 arises from other DNA sequences in this sample as well. The J gene is TRBJ2-7, the V gene TRBV18; D uncertain. With 0 bases removed from V and 1 base from J, the gap between germline ends came to 1 base. Germline lookup yields CDR1 KGHSH and CDR2 LQKENI. The CDR3 consists of 12 residues. CDR3 coding DNA: TGTGCCAGCTCACCACCGTCCTACGAGCAGTACTTC. This sequence encodes CASSPPSYEQYF.

This chain connects TRBV4-1 to TRBJ2-3; the match to TRBD2 covers 7 bases. The CDR3 extends over 20 amino acids. Per germline, CDR1 MGHRA and CDR2 YSYEKL. The trim removed 0 bases at V and 6 bases at J, leaving 21 bases unmatched. The chain's CDR3 is CASSQERRAASGADGDTQYF. The CDR3 DNA reads as TGCGCCAGCAGCCAAGAGCGCAGGGCGGCTAGCGGTGCCGATGGGGATACGCAGTATTTT.

This clone was observed a handful of times. The chain carries TRBV11-2 and TRBJ2-1; 7 bases are a match to TRBD1. The trim removed 5 bases at V and 6 bases at J, leaving 4 bases unmatched. The CDR3 spans 13 residues. From germline, CDR1 is SGHAT and CDR2 FQNNGV. CDR3 bases: TGTGCCAGCAGCGTTGGGACAGTCAATGAGCAGTTCTTC. This translates into CASSVGTVNEQFF.

The chain carries TRBV2 and TRBJ2-6; either TRBD1 or TRBD2 may supply D (6 bases each). The CDR3 runs 16 residues. V was trimmed by 3 bases and J by 4 bases, leaving 13 bases between them. Per germline, CDR1 SNHLY and CDR2 FYNNEI. The CDR3: CASSEEGGAGANVLTF. For the CDR3, the DNA is TGTGCCAGCAGTGAGGAGGGGGGAGCCGGGGCCAACGTCCTGACTTTC.

This rearrangement joins TRBV29-1 to TRBJ2-5; 7 bases are shared with TRBD1. The J call is uncertain, as TRBJ2-7 better fits the DNA end. The V gene's germline CDR1 is SQVTM and CDR2 ANQGSEA. This CDR3 region has 14 residues. The CDR3 DNA sequence: TGCAGCGTAGCAGGGGGTGCGGCCTCCTACGAGCAGTACTTC. This sequence encodes CSVAGGAASYEQYF.

The chain carries TRBV30 and TRBJ1-1; 8 bases are shared with TRBD1. The V gene's germline CDR1 is GTSNPN and CDR2 SVGIG (reference sequence). The CDR3 extends over 18 amino acids. V was clipped by 2 bases and J by 7 bases; unmatched bases: 21. DNA for the CDR3: TGTGCCTGGAGTACGTCTCCAATCGGAGGACAGGGTAGGGGTGAAGCTTTCTTT. Its translation: CAWSTSPIGGQGRGEAFF.

The chain couples TRBV5-4 to TRBJ2-1; tentatively, D is TRBD2 (6 bases). The CDR3 totals 15 residues. CDR1 is SGHNT, CDR2 YYREEE, per germline (reference sequence). V shed 0 bases and J shed 4 bases, with 11 bases lying between them. The chain's CDR3 is CASSLESGVYNEQFF. The CDR3 DNA reads as TGTGCCAGCAGCTTGGAATCGGGAGTGTACAATGAGCAGTTCTTC.

A few counts support this clone. The chain links TRBV29-1 to TRBJ1-3, with D uncertain. CDR3 size: 15 residues. Germline CDR1 reads SQVTM; CDR2 reads ANQGSEA. The V gene lost 6 bases and the J gene lost 0 bases, with 15 bases spanning the gap. The CDR3 here is CSVEGDPSSGNTIYF. The CDR3 DNA sequence: TGCAGCGTGGAGGGTGACCCGAGCTCTGGAAACACCATATATTTT.

Comment on this clone: One end of the junction fails to match germline, which may point to a read error. This chain connects TRBV7-2 to TRBJ2-5, with no clear D. The CDR3 covers 13 residues. CDR1 and CDR2 (germline): SGHTA, FQGNSA. CDR3 bases: TGTGCCAGCGGCTATTCCACCAGAGAGGCCCAGTACTTC. It codes for CASGYSTREAQYF.

The table lists this clone with a few counts. This chain uses TRBV10-3 with TRBJ2-3; D might be TRBD1 (5 bases). This CDR3 has 14 residues. Germline loops: CDR1 ENHRY, CDR2 SYGVKD. Trimming took 4 bases from V and 2 from J, leaving 10 bases between them. CDR3 nucleotides: TGTGCCATCAGTGTCGGCAGGGACACAGATACGCAGTATTTT. Its translation: CAISVGRDTDTQYF.

There are a few counts of this clone. This chain links TRBV11-1 with TRBJ2-7; tentative D call: TRBD1 (5 bases). The germline CDR1 and CDR2 sequences are SGHAT and FQDESV (reference sequence). The V and J ends lost 4 bases and 5 bases respectively, with 15 bases between them. CDR3 length: 14 residues. This chain's CDR3 is CASSSDLGADEQYF. Written as DNA, the CDR3 is TGTGCCAGCAGCTCGGACCTAGGGGCGGACGAGCAGTACTTC.

The V call is TRBV30, the J call TRBJ1-2, with TRBD1 as a possible D gene (6 bases). Deletions cut 1 base from V and 8 bases from J, with 17 bases between. Germline V gene lookup returns CDR1 GTSNPN and CDR2 SVGIG (reference sequence). This CDR3 spans 14 amino acids. The CDR3 is CAWSAPPGGPGYTF. For the CDR3, the DNA is TGTGCCTGGAGTGCTCCCCCGGGGGGGCCCGGCTACACCTTC.

This sequence joins TRBV29-1 and TRBJ2-3; D is perhaps TRBD1 (5 bases). CDR1 and CDR2 from the germline V gene are SQVTM and ANQGSEA. This CDR3 is built from 13 residues. The V and J ends lost 2 bases and 6 bases respectively, with 12 bases between them. The CDR3 DNA sequence: TGCAGCGTTGAAAAACAGGTAGAGGATACGCAGTATTTT. Translated, it gives CSVEKQVEDTQYF.

This clone was seen a handful of times. One end of the junction varies from germline; a read error may be responsible. The V gene is TRBV5-1, the J gene TRBJ2-5; TRBD1 or TRBD2 may be the D gene (5 bases each). The CDR3 covers 15 residues. The germline V gene has CDR1 SGHRS and CDR2 YFSETQ. The CDR3 loop reads CASSSGTYNQETQYF. CDR3 nucleotides: TGCGCCAGCAGCTCGGGGACGTACAACCAGGAGACCCAGTACTTC.